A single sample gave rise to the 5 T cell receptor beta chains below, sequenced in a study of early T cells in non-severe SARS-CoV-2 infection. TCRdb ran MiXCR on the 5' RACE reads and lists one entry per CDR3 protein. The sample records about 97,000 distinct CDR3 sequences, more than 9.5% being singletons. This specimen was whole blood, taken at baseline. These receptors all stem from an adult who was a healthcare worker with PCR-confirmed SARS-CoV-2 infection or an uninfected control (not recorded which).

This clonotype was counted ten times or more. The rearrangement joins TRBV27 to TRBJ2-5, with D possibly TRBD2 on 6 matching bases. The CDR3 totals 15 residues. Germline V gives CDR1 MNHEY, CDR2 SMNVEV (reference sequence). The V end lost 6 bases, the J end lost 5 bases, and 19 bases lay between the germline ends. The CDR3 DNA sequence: TGTGCCAGCAGCCCTGGGACTTCCGGTCGGGAGACCCAGTACTTC. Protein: CASSPGTSGRETQYF.

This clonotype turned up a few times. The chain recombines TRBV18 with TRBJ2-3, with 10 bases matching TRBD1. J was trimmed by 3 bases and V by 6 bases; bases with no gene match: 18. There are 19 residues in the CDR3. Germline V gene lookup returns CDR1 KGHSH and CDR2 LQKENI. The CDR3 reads CASSPTRTGTGVNTDTQYF. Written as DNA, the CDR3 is TGTGCCAGCTCCCCCACCAGAACTGGGACAGGGGTTAATACAGATACGCAGTATTTT.

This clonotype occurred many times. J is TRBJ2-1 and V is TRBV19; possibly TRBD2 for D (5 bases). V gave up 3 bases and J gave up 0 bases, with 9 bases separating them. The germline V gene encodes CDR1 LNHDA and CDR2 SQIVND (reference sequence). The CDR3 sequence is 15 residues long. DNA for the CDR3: TGTGCCAGTAGTATTGAGGGATCCTCCTACAATGAGCAGTTCTTC. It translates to CASSIEGSSYNEQFF.

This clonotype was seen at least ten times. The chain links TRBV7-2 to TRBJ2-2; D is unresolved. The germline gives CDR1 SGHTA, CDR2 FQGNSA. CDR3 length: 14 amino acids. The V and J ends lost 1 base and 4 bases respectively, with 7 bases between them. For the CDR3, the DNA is TGTGCCAGCAGCTTAGTGGTGCTCACCGGGGAGCTGTTTTTT. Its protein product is CASSLVVLTGELFF. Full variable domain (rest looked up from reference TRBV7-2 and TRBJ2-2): GAGVSQSPSNKVTEKGKDVELRCDPISGHTALYWYRQSLGQGLEFLIYFQGNSAPDKSGLPSDRFSAERTGGSVSTLTIQRTQQEDSAVYLCASSLVVLTGELFFGEGSRLTVL.

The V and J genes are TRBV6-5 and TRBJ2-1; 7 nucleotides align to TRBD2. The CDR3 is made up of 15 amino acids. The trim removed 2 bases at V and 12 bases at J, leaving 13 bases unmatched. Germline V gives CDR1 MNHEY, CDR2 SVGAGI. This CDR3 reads CASSYGPTSILGQFF. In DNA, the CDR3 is TGTGCCAGCAGTTACGGTCCGACTAGCATATTAGGGCAGTTCTTC.